What follows is one T cell receptor beta chain and its context. Per the study methods: Researchers report that nucleated cell counts were estimated from reference gene primer amplification. Profiled with immunoSEQ multiplex PCR; TCRdb holds only in-frame clones, not every one. V, J and clone size derive from that table, while D and trimming were established from the DNA sequence. In the table there are 31,000 or so clones, approximately 87% of which are singletons. The sample originates from a study of blood T cell repertoires in COVID-19. Study information: COVID-19 samples from acute and convalescent phases originated in the United States, Italy and Spain. T cells, B-cell-depleted T cells, or PBMCs provided the cDNA or gDNA that served as material.

The J segment lost 9 bases and the V segment lost 4 bases, leaving 9 bases of the junction unmatched. Per germline, CDR1 LGHDT and CDR2 YNNKEL (reference sequence). The CDR3 sequence is 16 residues long. The receptor's source is a human donor with active COVID-19. The donor label of this sample is uncertain. The sample consisted of peripheral blood. The gene calls are TRBV3-1 (or the pseudogene TRBV3-2) and TRBJ2-1, with 13 bases matching TRBD2. The CDR3 spells CASSPRLAGGNGEQFF. CDR3 nucleotide sequence: TGTGCCAGCAGCCCTAGACTAGCGGGGGGAAATGGTGAGCAGTTCTTC.